Below, 13 T cell receptor beta chains from the same sample are listed, as sequenced in a study of T-cell memory formation after mild COVID-19. TCRdb ran MiXCR on the 5' RACE reads and lists one entry per CDR3 protein. The table records about 190,000 distinct CDR3 sequences, approximately 20% of them present only once. The sample comprised PBMCs or a T cell subset sorted from them (not recorded which). Source of these receptors: an adult woman who had mild COVID-19 (a few samples of this study predate the infection). Cell type and time point are not known.

This clonotype has only a few counts. This chain uses TRBV7-9 with TRBJ1-1; D unresolved. Germline assignment: CDR1 SEHNR and CDR2 FQNEAQ (reference sequence). The CDR3 runs 14 residues. V was trimmed by 2 bases and J by 1 base, leaving 8 bases between them. CDR3 residues: CASSLTGQNTEAFF. CDR3 sequence (DNA): TGTGCCAGCAGCTTAACTGGCCAGAACACTGAAGCTTTCTTT.

CDR3 in amino acids: CASRPQGGYEQYF. CDR3 DNA sequence: TGTGCCAGCAGACCACAGGGGGGCTACGAGCAGTACTTC. The V gene is TRBV6-2 or TRBV6-3, the J gene TRBJ2-7; 8 bases fit TRBD1. Unmatched junction bases numbered 4, after V lost 6 bases and J lost 3 bases. CDR1 is MNHEY and CDR2 is SVGEGT in the germline V gene. The CDR3 spans 13 residues.

V gene TRBV3-1 combines with J gene TRBJ1-5; 7 positions match TRBD1. The CDR3 loop spans 14 amino acids. Germline V lookup: CDR1 LGHDT, CDR2 YNNKEL (reference sequence). J was trimmed by 5 bases and V by 4 bases; bases with no gene match: 5. The CDR3 region is CASSPGQRYQPQHF. In DNA form, the CDR3 reads TGTGCCAGCAGCCCGGGACAGCGATATCAGCCCCAGCATTTT.

The chain combines TRBV12-3 or TRBV12-4 with TRBJ2-7; D gene uncertain. Trimming left V 6 bases short and J 4 bases short, with 16 bases between. The CDR3 runs to 14 residues. The chain's CDR3 is CASSPPPPPYEQYF. In nucleotides, the CDR3 is TGTGCCAGCAGCCCCCCGCCCCCCCCTTACGAGCAGTACTTC.

The V call is TRBV20-1, the J call TRBJ1-6; 8 bases map to TRBD1. The V gene end was trimmed by 5 bases and the J gene end by 7 bases; junction bases not matched to a gene: 1. CDR3 length equals 12 residues. Looked up from germline, CDR1 is DFQATT and CDR2 is SNEGSKA (reference sequence). CDR3 DNA: TGCAGTGCTCGACAGGGGAATTCACCCCTCCACTTT. It translates to CSARQGNSPLHF.

In DNA, the CDR3 is TGTGCCACCAGTGATGACATCCAGGGTATCACAGATACGCAGTATTTT. This sequence encodes CATSDDIQGITDTQYF. This chain joins TRBV24-1 and TRBJ2-3; D is possibly TRBD1 (5 bases). Looked up from germline, CDR1 is KGHDR and CDR2 is SFDVKD. This CDR3 region has 16 residues. The V gene lost 3 bases and the J gene lost 2 bases, with 14 bases spanning the gap.

This clonotype appeared many times. This rearrangement joins TRBV3-1 to TRBJ2-7, with D possibly matching TRBD2 (5 bases). CDR1 is LGHDT, CDR2 YNNKEL, per germline (reference sequence). This CDR3 spans 12 amino acids. Trimming removed 8 bases at V and 2 bases at J, with 10 bases between. CDR3 nucleotide sequence: TGTGCCAGCTCCAGAGGGCCCTACGAGCAGTACTTC. Protein sequence: CASSRGPYEQYF.

This clonotype was seen a few times. This chain connects TRBV2 to TRBJ1-5; 7 bases are a match to TRBD1. The germline V gene has CDR1 SNHLY and CDR2 FYNNEI. J was trimmed by 11 bases and V by 7 bases; bases with no gene match: 5. The CDR3 length is 11 residues. This CDR3 is CASTITGAQHF. CDR3 sequence (DNA): TGTGCCAGCACTATCACAGGGGCCCAGCATTTT. Filled out from reference TRBV2 and TRBJ1-5, the complete variable domain reads EPEVTQTPSHQVTQMGQEVILRCVPISNHLYFYWYRQILGQKVEFLVSFYNNEISEKSEIFDDQFSVERPDGSNFTLKIRSTKLEDSAMYFCASTITGAQHFGDGTRLSIL.

The chain carries TRBV3-1 and TRBJ2-3; D gene unclear. The CDR3 has 14 amino acids. In germline, CDR1 is LGHDT, CDR2 YNNKEL (reference sequence). Trimming took off 1 base at V and 4 bases at J, with 9 bases between the two ends. This CDR3 reads CASSQGVAADTQYF. CDR3 nucleotide sequence: TGTGCCAGCAGCCAAGGAGTAGCAGCAGATACGCAGTATTTT.

This clonotype was seen a handful of times. This chain links TRBV6-2 or TRBV6-3 with TRBJ2-7, with D possibly being TRBD1 (5 bases). The CDR3 sequence is 11 residues long. Germline V lookup: CDR1 MNHEY, CDR2 SVGEGT. V was shortened by 5 bases and J by 7 bases, with 9 bases between the two germline ends. The CDR3 loop is CASSQGMEQYF. The CDR3, as DNA: TGTGCCAGCAGTCAGGGAATGGAGCAGTACTTC.

The V gene is TRBV20-1, the J gene TRBJ1-6, with 9 positions matching TRBD1. The CDR3 covers 17 residues. V shed 0 bases and J 2 bases; nucleotides not matched to a gene: 5. Germline loops: CDR1 DFQATT, CDR2 SNEGSKA (reference sequence). The CDR3 loop reads CSARDAGTGTYNSPLHF. The CDR3 DNA reads as TGCAGTGCTAGAGATGCCGGGACAGGGACCTATAATTCACCCCTCCACTTT.

The gene calls are TRBV3-1 and TRBJ2-1; 9 bases match TRBD2. This CDR3 is 14 amino acids long. The germline gives CDR1 LGHDT, CDR2 YNNKEL (reference sequence). Trimming cost V 1 base and J 7 bases; bases outside gene matches: 2. The CDR3 nucleotides are TGTGCCAGCAGCCAAGGGACTAGCGCTAATGAGCAGTTCTTC. Translated: CASSQGTSANEQFF.

A few counts support this clonotype. The chain uses TRBV6-1 and TRBJ1-1; no definite D call. The V end lost 7 bases, the J end lost 1 base, and 16 bases lay between the germline ends. From germline, CDR1 is MNHNS and CDR2 SASEGT. This CDR3 contains 15 residues. The chain's CDR3 is CASIPSGVRNTEAFF. CDR3 coding DNA: TGTGCCAGCATCCCAAGTGGGGTGCGGAACACTGAAGCTTTCTTT.